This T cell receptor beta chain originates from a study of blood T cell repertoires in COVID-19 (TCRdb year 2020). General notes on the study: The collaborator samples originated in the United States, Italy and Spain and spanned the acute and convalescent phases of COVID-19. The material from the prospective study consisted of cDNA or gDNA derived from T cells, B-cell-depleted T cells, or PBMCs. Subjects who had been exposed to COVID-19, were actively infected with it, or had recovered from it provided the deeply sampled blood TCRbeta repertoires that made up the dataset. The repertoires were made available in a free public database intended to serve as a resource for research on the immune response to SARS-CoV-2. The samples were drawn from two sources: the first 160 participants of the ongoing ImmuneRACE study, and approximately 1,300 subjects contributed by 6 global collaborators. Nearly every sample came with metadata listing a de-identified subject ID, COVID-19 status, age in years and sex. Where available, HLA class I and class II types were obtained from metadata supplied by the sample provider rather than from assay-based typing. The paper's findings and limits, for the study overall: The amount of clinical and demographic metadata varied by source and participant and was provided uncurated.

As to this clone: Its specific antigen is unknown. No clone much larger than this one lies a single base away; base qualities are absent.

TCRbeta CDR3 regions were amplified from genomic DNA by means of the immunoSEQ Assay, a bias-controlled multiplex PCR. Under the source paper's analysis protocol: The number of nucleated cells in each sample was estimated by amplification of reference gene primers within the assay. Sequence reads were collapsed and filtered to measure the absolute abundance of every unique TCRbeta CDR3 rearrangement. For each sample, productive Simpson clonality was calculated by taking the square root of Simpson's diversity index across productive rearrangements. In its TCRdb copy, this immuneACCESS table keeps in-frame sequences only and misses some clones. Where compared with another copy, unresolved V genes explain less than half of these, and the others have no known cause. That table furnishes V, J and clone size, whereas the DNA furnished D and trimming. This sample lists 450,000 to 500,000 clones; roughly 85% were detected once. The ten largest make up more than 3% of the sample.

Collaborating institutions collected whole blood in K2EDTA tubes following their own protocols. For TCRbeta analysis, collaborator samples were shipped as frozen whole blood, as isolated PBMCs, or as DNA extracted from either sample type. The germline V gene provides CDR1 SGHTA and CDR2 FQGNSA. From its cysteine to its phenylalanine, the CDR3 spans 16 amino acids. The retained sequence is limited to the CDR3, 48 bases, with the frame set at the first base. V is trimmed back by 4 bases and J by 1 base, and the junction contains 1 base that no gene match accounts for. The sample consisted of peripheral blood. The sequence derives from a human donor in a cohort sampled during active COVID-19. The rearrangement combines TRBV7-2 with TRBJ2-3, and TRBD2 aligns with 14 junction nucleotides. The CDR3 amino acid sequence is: CASSWGLAGGTDTQYF. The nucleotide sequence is TGTGCCAGCAGCTGGGGACTAGCGGGGGGCACAGATACGCAGTATTTT.